The 15 T cell receptor beta chains below all came from one sample that was sequenced in a study of CD8 T cells in Susac syndrome. An input of about 0.45 to 1 ug of RNA was subjected to reverse transcription using random hexamers. From the immunoSEQ multiplex PCR reads, TCRdb called clonotypes with MiXCR, one entry per CDR3 protein. Seen here are approximately 120,000 distinct CDR3 sequences, 80% to 95% observed once, and the top ten hold over 0.3%. The source material was CD8+ T cells from PBMCs. The receptors stem from a human donor with multiple sclerosis.

This clonotype was detected once. The V gene is TRBV10-3, the J gene TRBJ2-5; perhaps TRBD1 as D (5 bases). V was clipped by 5 bases and J by 4 bases, with 14 bases between them. This CDR3 is built from 14 residues. Per the germline V gene, CDR1 is ENHRY and CDR2 is SYGVKD. CDR3 in amino acids: CAISPGPQGETQYF. Written as DNA, the CDR3 is TGTGCCATCAGTCCGGGCCCTCAGGGAGAGACCCAGTACTTC.

V usage is TRBV6-1 and J usage is TRBJ1-1; D may be TRBD1 (6 bases). V lost 1 base and J 1 base, leaving 10 bases between the germline ends. The CDR3 extends over 15 amino acids. Germline V gene data show CDR1 as MNHNS and CDR2 as SASEGT. The DNA for the CDR3 is TGTGCCAGCAGTGAAGAGGACAGACCGAACACTGAAGCTTTCTTT. This translates into CASSEEDRPNTEAFF.

The rearrangement uses TRBV12-3 or TRBV12-4 and TRBJ2-1; 11 bases are a match to TRBD2. With V trimmed by 6 bases and J by 3 bases, 4 bases remained unmatched. The CDR3 has 15 amino acids. The CDR3: CASRMGLADYNEQFF. CDR3 nucleotide sequence: TGTGCCAGCAGAATGGGACTAGCGGACTACAATGAGCAGTTCTTC.

The chain has TRBV7-8 and TRBJ2-7; 9 nucleotides match TRBD2. V shed 1 base, J shed 2 bases, and the junction held 6 bases outside the gene matches. Germline V CDR1 and CDR2: SGHVS, FQNEAQ. This CDR3 has 16 amino acids. This CDR3 is CASSLGYASGAYEQYF. The CDR3 DNA follows: TGTGCCAGCAGCTTAGGGTACGCTAGCGGGGCCTACGAGCAGTACTTC. The full variable domain, in which reference TRBV7-8 and TRBJ2-7 provide the parts outside the CDR3, is GAGVSQSPRYKVAKRGQDVALRCDPISGHVSLFWYQQALGQGPEFLTYFQNEAQLDKSGLPSDRFFAERPEGSVSTLKIQRTQQEDSAVYLCASSLGYASGAYEQYFGPGTRLTVT.

The rearrangement uses TRBV5-1 and TRBJ1-1; no definite D call. This CDR3 spans 14 amino acids. Germline V gives CDR1 SGHRS, CDR2 YFSETQ. V lost 3 bases to trimming and J lost 3 bases, with 12 bases between them. The CDR3 sequence: CASSSGPDDTEAFF. CDR3 sequence (DNA): TGCGCCAGCAGCTCTGGTCCCGACGACACTGAAGCTTTCTTT.

The chain recombines TRBV20-1 with TRBJ1-1; D unclear. The germline V gene has CDR1 DFQATT and CDR2 SNEGSKA (reference sequence). The CDR3 loop spans 15 amino acids. The V and J ends lost 0 bases and 13 bases respectively, with 24 bases between them. The DNA of the CDR3 is TGCAGTGCTAGAGATTTGGACCTAGGAACACTGAAGCTTTTCTTT. The encoded protein is CSARDLDLGTLKLFF.

The chain links TRBV12-3 or TRBV12-4 to TRBJ2-3; weak D call: TRBD1 (6 bases). The V gene lost 3 bases and the J gene lost 5 bases, with 12 bases spanning the gap. There are 14 residues in the CDR3. This CDR3 reads CASSFEGDRDTQYF. Here the CDR3 DNA reads TGTGCCAGCAGTTTTGAGGGGGATCGAGATACGCAGTATTTT.

The CDR3 nucleotides are TGTGCCAGCAGCCCGAACACAGATACGCAGTATTTT. Its translation is CASSPNTDTQYF. The chain links TRBV9 to TRBJ2-3; D call uncertain. Between the trimmed V and J ends, which lost 4 bases and 2 bases, there was a span of 5 bases. This CDR3 has 12 residues. The germline CDR1 and CDR2 sequences are SGDLS and YYNGEE. Full variable domain (missing parts from reference TRBV9 and TRBJ2-3): DSGVTQTPKHLITATGQRVTLRCSPRSGDLSVYWYQQSLDQGLQFLIQYYNGEERAKGNILERFSAQQFPDLHSELNLSSLELGDSALYFCASSPNTDTQYFGPGTRLTVL.

The chain combines TRBV20-1 with TRBJ2-1; no clear D gene. This CDR3 comprises 14 residues. The V and J ends lost 6 bases and 8 bases respectively, with 20 bases between them. CDR1 DFQATT and CDR2 SNEGSKA come from the germline V gene (reference sequence). Written as DNA, the CDR3 is TGCAGTGCCAACGGCCAGGCTTCGTTGGATGAGCAGTTCTTC. Encoded protein: CSANGQASLDEQFF.

The chain employs TRBV3-1 and TRBJ2-1; either TRBD1 or TRBD2 may fit D (5 bases each). Trimming left V 1 base short and J 7 bases short, with 14 bases between. CDR1 is LGHDT, CDR2 YNNKEL, per germline (reference sequence). The CDR3 length is 15 residues. CDR3 loop: CASSQGGRRSNEQFF. The CDR3 bases are TGTGCCAGCAGCCAAGGGGGCCGGAGGTCGAATGAGCAGTTCTTC.

The chain carries TRBV5-1 and TRBJ2-1; D is ambiguous. The CDR3 runs to 13 residues. From germline, CDR1 is SGHRS and CDR2 YFSETQ. V lost 6 bases, J lost 3 bases, and 10 bases lay in between. CDR3 protein: CASIQEHYNEQFF. The CDR3 DNA reads TGCGCCAGCATCCAGGAGCACTACAATGAGCAGTTCTTC.

The chain couples TRBV4-1 to TRBJ2-5; D might be TRBD1 (5 bases). The V and J ends lost 0 bases and 7 bases respectively, with 12 bases between them. The germline gives CDR1 MGHRA, CDR2 YSYEKL. CDR3 size: 14 residues. CDR3: CASSQDGQGSTQYF. DNA for the CDR3: TGCGCCAGCAGCCAAGATGGGCAGGGATCGACCCAGTACTTC.

The chain is built from TRBV4-1 and TRBJ1-5; maybe TRBD1 (6 bases). CDR1 and CDR2 (germline): MGHRA, YSYEKL. The CDR3 is 17 amino acids. Trimming removed 1 base at V and 0 bases at J, with 13 bases between. CDR3 region: CASSQAGGVYSNQPQHF. CDR3 nucleotides: TGCGCCAGCAGCCAAGCCGGGGGCGTTTATAGCAATCAGCCCCAGCATTTT.

This clonotype was counted once. The V call is TRBV7-2, the J call TRBJ2-2; no firm D call. Germline V gives CDR1 SGHTA, CDR2 FQGNSA. The CDR3 loop spans 14 amino acids. The V and J ends lost 4 bases and 4 bases respectively, with 10 bases between them. The CDR3 bases are TGTGCCAGCAGCTCACACGCAGGCACCGGGGAGCTGTTTTTT. Residues: CASSSHAGTGELFF.

This clonotype has only one observation. This chain links TRBV6-2 or TRBV6-3 with TRBJ2-7; D is unresolved. There are 13 residues in the CDR3. CDR1 MNHEY and CDR2 SVGEGT come from the germline V gene. V lost 6 bases and J 3 bases, leaving 12 bases between the germline ends. DNA for the CDR3: TGTGCCAGCAGACCCGGAGTAAACTACGAGCAGTACTTC. Translation: CASRPGVNYEQYF.